Given below is one T cell receptor (beta chain) in context. The record originates from a study of radiotherapy plus CTLA-4 blockade in lung cancer. In the study overall: Disease control was achieved by just over 30% of patients, and objective responses by about 19%.

Germline lookup yields CDR1 SGDLS and CDR2 YYNGEE. V shed 0 bases and J 6 bases; nucleotides not matched to a gene: 7. The CDR3 has 16 amino acids. The data were produced by immunoSEQ multiplex PCR, yet TCRdb's version contains in-frame clones alone and is incomplete. In the table there are about 28,000 clones, over 60% of which are singletons. The receptor's source is a human donor with non-small cell lung cancer that progressed on radiotherapy plus ipilimumab. V and J are TRBV9 and TRBJ2-4; 9 bases are a match to TRBD2. Sequencing was performed on peripheral blood, taken from a patient treated with radiotherapy plus ipilimumab. The CDR3, as DNA: TGTGCCAGCAGCGTAGCTGCGGGGGGGCAGGGAAACATTCAGTACTTC. Its translation is CASSVAAGGQGNIQYF.